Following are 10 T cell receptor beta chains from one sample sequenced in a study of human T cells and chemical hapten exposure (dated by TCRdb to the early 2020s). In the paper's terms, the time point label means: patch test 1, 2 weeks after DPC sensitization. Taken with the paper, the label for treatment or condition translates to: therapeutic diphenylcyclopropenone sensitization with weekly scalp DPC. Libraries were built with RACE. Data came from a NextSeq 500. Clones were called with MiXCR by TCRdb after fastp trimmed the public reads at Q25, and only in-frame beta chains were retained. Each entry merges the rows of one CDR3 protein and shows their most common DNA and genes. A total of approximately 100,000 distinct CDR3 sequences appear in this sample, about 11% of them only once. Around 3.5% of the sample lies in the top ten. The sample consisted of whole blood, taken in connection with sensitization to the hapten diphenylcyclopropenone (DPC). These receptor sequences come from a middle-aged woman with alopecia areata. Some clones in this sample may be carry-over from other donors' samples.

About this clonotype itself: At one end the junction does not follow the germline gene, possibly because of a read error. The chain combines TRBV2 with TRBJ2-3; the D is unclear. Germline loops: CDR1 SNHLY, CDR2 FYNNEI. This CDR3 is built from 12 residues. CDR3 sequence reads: CACSEAPDTQYF. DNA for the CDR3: TGTGCCTGCAGTGAGGCCCCAGATACGCAGTATTTT. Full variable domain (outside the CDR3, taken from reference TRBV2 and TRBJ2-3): EPEVTQTPSHQVTQMGQEVILRCVPISNHLYFYWYRQILGQKVEFLVSFYNNEISEKSEIFDDQFSVERPDGSNFTLKIRSTKLEDSAMYFCACSEAPDTQYFGPGTRLTVL.

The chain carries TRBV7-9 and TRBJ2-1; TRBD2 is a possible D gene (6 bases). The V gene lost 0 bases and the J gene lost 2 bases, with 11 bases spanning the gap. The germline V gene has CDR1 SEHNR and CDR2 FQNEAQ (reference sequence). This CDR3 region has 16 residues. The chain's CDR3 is CASSLARAGTYNEQFF. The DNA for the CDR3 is TGTGCCAGCAGCTTAGCCCGGGCGGGGACCTACAATGAGCAGTTCTTC. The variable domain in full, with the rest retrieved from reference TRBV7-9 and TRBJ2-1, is DTGVSQNPRHKITKRGQNVTFRCDPISEHNRLYWYRQTLGQGPEFLTYFQNEAQLEKSRLLSDRFSAERPKGSFSTLEIQRTEQGDSAMYLCASSLARAGTYNEQFFGPGTRLTVL.

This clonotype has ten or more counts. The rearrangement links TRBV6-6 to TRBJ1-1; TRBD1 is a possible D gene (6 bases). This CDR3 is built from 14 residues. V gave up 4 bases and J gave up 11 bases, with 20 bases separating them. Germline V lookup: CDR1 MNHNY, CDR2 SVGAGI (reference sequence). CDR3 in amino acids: CASSSPNKLGGAFF. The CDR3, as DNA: TGTGCCAGCAGTTCCCCCAATAAGTTGGGGGGCGCTTTCTTT.

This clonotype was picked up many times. The CDR3 DNA follows: TGCGCCAGCAGTGGGGAACTGTATAATTCACCCCTCCACTTT. Translation: CASSGELYNSPLHF. The J gene is TRBJ1-6, the V gene TRBV10-2; D is uncertain. The CDR3 has 14 residues. Germline values: CDR1 WSHSY, CDR2 SAAADI. Trimming left V 4 bases short and J 4 bases short, with 8 bases between.

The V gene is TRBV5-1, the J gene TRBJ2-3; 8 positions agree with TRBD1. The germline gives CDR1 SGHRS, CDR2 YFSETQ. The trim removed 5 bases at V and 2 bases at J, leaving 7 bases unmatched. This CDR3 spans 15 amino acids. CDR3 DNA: TGCGCCAGCAGGGCCGGGACAGGAGACACAGATACGCAGTATTTT. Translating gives CASRAGTGDTDTQYF.

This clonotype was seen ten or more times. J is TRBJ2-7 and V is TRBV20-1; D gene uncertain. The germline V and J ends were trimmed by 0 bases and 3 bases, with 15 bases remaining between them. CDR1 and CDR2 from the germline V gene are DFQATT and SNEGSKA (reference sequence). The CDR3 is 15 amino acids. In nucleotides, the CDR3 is TGCAGTGCTAGAGATCGGTGGGTCAGTTACTACGAGCAGTACTTC. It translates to CSARDRWVSYYEQYF.

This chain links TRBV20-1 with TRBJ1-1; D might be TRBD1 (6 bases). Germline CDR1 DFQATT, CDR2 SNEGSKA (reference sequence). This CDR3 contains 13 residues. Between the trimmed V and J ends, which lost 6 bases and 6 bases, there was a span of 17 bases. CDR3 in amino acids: CSARRDNSAEAFF. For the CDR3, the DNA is TGCAGTGCCCGGAGGGACAACAGCGCTGAAGCTTTCTTT.

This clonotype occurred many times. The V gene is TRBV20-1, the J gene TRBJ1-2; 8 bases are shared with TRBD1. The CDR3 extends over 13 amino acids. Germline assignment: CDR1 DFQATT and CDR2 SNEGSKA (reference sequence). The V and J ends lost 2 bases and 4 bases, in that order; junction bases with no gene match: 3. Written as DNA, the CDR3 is TGCAGTGCTAGACAGGGGGCGAGCTATGGCTACACCTTC. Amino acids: CSARQGASYGYTF.

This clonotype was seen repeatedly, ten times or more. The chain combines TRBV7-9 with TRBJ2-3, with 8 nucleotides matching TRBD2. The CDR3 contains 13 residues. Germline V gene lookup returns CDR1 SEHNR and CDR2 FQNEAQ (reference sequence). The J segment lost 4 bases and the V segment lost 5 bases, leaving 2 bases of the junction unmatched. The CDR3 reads CASSNSGADTQYF. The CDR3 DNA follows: TGTGCCAGCAGCAATAGCGGGGCAGATACGCAGTATTTT.

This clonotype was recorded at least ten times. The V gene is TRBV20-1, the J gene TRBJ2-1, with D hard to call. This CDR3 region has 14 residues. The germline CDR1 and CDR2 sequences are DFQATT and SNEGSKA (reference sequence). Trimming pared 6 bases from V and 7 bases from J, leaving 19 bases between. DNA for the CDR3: TGCAGTGCCAGTCGAGTTCGTTCTGTAAATGAGCAGTTCTTC. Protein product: CSASRVRSVNEQFF.